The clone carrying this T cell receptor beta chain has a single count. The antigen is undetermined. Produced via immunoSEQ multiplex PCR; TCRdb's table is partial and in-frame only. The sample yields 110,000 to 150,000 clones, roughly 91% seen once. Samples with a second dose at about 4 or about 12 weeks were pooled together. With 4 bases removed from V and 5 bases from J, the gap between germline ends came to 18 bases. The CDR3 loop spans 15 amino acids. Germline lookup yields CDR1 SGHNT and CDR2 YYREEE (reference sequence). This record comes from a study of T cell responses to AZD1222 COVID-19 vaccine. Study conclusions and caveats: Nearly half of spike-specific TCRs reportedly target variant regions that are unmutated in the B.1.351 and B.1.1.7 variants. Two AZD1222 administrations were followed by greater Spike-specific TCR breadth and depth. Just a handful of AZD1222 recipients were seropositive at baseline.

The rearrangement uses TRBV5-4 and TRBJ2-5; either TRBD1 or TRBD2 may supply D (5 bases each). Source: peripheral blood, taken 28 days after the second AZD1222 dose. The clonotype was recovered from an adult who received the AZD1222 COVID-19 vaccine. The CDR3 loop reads CASSLTGTSGETQYF. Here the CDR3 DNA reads TGTGCCAGCAGCCTAACCGGGACCTCGGGGGAGACCCAGTACTTC.